The present T cell receptor beta chain was sequenced within a study of T cell responses to AZD1222 COVID-19 vaccine. This clone is a singleton in its sample. This table comes from immunoSEQ multiplex PCR, and its TCRdb copy is limited to in-frame clones, with some not included. The repertoire holds 100,000 or so clones, with 70% to 90% as singletons. V lost 0 bases, J lost 0 bases, and 6 bases stayed unmatched. Germline V gene data show CDR1 as LGHNT and CDR2 as FRNRAP. The CDR3 is 17 residues long. The chain carries TRBV12-5 and TRBJ2-3, with 7 bases identical to TRBD2. The sample in question was peripheral blood, obtained 28 days after the second AZD1222 dose. This receptor was taken from an adult who received the AZD1222 COVID-19 vaccine. CDR3 residues: CASGLVIGSGSTDTQYF. The CDR3, as DNA: TGTGCTAGTGGTTTGGTAATAGGTAGCGGGAGCACAGATACGCAGTATTTT.